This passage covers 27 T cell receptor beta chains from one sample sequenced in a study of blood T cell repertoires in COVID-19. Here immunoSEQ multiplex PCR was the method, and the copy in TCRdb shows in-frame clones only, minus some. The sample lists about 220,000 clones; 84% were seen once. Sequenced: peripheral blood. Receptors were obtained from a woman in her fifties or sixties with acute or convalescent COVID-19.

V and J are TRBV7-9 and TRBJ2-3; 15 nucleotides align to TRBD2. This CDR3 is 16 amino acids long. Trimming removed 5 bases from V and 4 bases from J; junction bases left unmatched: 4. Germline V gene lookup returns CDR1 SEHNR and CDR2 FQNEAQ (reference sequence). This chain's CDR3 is CASSIGTSGGPDTQYF. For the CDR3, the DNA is TGTGCCAGCAGCATCGGGACTAGCGGGGGGCCAGATACGCAGTATTTT.

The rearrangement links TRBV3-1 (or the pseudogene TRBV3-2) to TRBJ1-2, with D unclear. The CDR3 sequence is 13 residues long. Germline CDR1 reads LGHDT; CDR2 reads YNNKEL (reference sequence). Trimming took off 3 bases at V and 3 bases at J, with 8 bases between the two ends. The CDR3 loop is CASSQYADYGYTF. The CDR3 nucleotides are TGTGCCAGCAGCCAGTATGCGGACTATGGCTACACCTTC.

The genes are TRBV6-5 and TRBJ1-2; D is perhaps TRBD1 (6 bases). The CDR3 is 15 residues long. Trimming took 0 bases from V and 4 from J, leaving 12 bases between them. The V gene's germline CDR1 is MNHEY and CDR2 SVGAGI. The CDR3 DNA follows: TGTGCCAGCAGTTACTCTGGGGGCGACCGCTATGGCTACACCTTC. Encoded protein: CASSYSGGDRYGYTF.

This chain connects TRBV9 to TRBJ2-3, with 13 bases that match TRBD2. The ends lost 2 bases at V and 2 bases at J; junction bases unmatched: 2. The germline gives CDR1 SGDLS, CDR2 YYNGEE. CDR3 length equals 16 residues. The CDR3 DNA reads TGTGCCAGCAGCGTGACTAGCGGGGGGCACACAGATACGCAGTATTTT. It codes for CASSVTSGGHTDTQYF.

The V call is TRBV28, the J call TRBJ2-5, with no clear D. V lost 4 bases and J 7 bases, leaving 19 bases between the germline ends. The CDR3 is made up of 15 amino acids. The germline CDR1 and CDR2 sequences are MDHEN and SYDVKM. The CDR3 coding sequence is TGTGCCAGCAGTTCCCCCAACCCTGATCCCGGGACCCAGTACTTC. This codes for CASSSPNPDPGTQYF.

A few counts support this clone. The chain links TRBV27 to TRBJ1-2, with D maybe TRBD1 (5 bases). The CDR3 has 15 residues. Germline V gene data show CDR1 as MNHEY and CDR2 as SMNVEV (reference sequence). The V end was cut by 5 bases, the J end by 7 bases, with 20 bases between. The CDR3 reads CASSPRDLSGGGYTF. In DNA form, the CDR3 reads TGTGCCAGCAGTCCGCGGGACCTCTCGGGGGGTGGCTACACCTTC.

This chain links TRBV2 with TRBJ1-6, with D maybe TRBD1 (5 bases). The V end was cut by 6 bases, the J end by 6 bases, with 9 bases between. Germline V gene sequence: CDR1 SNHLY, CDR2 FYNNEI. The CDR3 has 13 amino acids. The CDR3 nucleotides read TGTGCCAGCAGGACGGGGGGTAATTCACCCCTCCACTTT. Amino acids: CASRTGGNSPLHF.

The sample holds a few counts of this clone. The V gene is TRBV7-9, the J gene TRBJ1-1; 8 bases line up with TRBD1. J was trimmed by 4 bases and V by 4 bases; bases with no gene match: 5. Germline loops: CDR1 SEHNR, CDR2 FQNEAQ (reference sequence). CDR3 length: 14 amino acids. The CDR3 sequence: CASSSTGQGTEAFF. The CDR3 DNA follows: TGTGCCAGCAGCTCAACTGGACAGGGCACTGAAGCTTTCTTT.

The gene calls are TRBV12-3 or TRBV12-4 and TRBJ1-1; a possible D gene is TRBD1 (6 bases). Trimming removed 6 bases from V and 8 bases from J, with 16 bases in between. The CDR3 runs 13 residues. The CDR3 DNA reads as TGTGCCAGCAGAACGGGGGGCGGGAGGGAAGCTTTCTTT. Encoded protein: CASRTGGGREAFF.

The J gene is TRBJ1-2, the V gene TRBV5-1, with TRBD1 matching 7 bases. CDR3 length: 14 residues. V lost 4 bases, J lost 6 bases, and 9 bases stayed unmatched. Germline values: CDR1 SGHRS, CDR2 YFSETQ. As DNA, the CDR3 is TGCGCCAGCAGCCCGGTGACAGGGCCTCATGGCTACACCTTC. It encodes CASSPVTGPHGYTF.

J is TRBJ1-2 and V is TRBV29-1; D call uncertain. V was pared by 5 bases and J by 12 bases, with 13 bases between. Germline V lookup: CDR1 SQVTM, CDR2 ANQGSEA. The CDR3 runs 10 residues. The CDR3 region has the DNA TGCAGCGTTTCGGAACTATGGCACACCTTC. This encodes CSVSELWHTF.

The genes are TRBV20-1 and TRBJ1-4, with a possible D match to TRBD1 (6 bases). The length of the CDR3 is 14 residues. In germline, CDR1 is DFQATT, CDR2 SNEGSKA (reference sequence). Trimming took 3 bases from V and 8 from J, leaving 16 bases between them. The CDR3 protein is CSASRGSGKEKLFF. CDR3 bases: TGCAGTGCTAGTAGGGGGAGCGGGAAAGAAAAACTGTTTTTT.

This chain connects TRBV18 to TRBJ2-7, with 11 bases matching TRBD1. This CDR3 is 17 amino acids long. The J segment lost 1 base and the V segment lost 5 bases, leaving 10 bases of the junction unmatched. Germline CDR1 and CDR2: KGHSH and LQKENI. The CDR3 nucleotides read TGTGCCAGCTCATCAACCCTCGGGACAGGGGGATCCTACGAGCAGTACTTC. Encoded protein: CASSSTLGTGGSYEQYF.

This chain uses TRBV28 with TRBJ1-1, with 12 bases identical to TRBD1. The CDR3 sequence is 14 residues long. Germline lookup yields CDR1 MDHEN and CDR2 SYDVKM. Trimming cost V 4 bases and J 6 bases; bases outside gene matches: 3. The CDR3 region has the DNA TGTGCCAGCAGTTCGGGACAGGGGGCTGCTGAAGCTTTCTTT. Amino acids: CASSSGQGAAEAFF. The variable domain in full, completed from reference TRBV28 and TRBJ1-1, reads DVKVTQSSRYLVKRTGEKVFLECVQDMDHENMFWYRQDPGLGLRLIYFSYDVKMKEKGDIPEGYSVSREKKERFSLILESASTNQTSMYLCASSSGQGAAEAFFGQGTRLTVV.

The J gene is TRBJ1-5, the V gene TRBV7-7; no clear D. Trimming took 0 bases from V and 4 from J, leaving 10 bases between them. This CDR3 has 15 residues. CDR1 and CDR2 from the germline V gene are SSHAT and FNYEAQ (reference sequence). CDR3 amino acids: CASSLAKLLNQPQHF. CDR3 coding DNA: TGTGCCAGCAGCTTAGCGAAGCTACTAAATCAGCCCCAGCATTTT.

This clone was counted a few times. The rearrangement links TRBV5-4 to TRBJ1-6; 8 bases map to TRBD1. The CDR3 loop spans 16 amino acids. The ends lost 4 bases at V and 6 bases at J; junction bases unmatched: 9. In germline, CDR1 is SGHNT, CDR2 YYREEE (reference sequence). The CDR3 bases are TGTGCCAGCAGCCCCGGACAGGGAATCCCTAATTCACCCCTCCACTTT. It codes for CASSPGQGIPNSPLHF.

In DNA form, the CDR3 reads TGTGCCAGCAGCCAATTGGGAGCGGGGACCTACAATGAGCAGTTCTTC. It yields the protein CASSQLGAGTYNEQFF. The V gene is TRBV4-2, the J gene TRBJ2-1; TRBD2 matches 7 bases. Germline V gives CDR1 LGHNA, CDR2 YNFKEQ. V was pared by 2 bases and J by 2 bases, with 6 bases of the junction left unmatched. The CDR3 runs 16 residues.

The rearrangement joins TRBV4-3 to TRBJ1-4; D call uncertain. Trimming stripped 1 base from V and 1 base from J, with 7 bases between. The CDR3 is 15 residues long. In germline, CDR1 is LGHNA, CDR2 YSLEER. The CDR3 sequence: CASSQGSGTNEKLFF. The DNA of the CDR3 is TGCGCCAGCAGCCAAGGGAGTGGAACTAATGAAAAACTGTTTTTT.

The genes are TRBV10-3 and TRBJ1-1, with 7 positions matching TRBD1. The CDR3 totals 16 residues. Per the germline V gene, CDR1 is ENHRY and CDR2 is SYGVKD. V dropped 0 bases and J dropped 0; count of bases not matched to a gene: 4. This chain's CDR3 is CAISESGGQMNTEAFF. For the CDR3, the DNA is TGTGCCATCAGTGAGTCAGGGGGACAGATGAACACTGAAGCTTTCTTT.

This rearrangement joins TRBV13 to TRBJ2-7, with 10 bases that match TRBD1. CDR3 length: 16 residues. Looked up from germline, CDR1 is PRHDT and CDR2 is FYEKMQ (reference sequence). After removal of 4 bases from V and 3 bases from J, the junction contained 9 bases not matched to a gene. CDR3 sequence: CASSYLGTGDFYEQYF. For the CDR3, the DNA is TGTGCCAGCAGCTATCTCGGGACAGGGGACTTCTACGAGCAGTACTTC.

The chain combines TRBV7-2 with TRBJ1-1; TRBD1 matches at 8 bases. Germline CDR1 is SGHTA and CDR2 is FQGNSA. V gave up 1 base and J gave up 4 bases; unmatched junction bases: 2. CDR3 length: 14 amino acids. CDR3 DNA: TGTGCCAGCAGCTTAGGCAGGGGGCCCACTGAAGCTTTCTTT. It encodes CASSLGRGPTEAFF.

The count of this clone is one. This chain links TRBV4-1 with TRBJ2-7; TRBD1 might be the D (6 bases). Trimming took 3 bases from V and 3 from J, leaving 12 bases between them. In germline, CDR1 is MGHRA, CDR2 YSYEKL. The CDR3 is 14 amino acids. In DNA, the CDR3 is TGCGCCAGCAGCCAGGCAACAGGGTACTACGAGCAGTACTTC. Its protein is CASSQATGYYEQYF.

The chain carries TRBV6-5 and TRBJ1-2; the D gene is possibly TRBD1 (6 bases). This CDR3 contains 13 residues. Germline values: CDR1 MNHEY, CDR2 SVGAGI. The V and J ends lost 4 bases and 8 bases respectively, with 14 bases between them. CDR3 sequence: CASSFGTHGGYTF. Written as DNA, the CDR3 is TGTGCCAGCAGTTTCGGGACACACGGAGGCTACACCTTC.

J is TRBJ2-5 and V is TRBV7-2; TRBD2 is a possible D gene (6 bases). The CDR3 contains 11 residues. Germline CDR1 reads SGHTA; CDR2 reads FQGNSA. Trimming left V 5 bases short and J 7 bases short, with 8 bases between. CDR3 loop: CASSTGGTQYF. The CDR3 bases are TGTGCCAGCAGCACCGGGGGGACCCAGTACTTC.

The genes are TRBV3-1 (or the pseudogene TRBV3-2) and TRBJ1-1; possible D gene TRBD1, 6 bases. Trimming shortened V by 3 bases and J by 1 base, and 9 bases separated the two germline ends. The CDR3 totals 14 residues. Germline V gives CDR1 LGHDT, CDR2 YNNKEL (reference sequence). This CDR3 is CASSHGGANTEAFF. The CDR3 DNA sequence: TGTGCCAGCAGCCATGGGGGCGCGAACACTGAAGCTTTCTTT.

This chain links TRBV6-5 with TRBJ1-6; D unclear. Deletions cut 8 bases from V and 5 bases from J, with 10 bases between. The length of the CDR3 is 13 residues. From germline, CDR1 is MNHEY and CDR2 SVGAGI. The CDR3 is CASQLGNNSPLHF. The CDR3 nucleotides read TGTGCCAGCCAATTGGGCAATAATTCACCCCTCCACTTT.

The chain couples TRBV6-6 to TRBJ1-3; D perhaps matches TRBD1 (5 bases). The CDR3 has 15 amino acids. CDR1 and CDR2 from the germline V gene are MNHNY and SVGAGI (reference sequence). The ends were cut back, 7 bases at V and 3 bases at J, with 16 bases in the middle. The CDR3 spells CASTRRGGSGNTIYF. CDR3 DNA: TGTGCCAGCACTCGCCGTGGGGGGAGTGGAAACACCATATATTTT.